This T cell receptor beta chain is from a study of control samples from healthy donors and cancer patients. The protocol was immunoSEQ multiplex PCR, while the TCRdb copy is restricted to in-frame clones and leaves out a portion. Among roughly 120,000 clones listed, just over 90% were seen once. The CDR3 consists of 15 residues. Trimming at V came to 2 bases and at J to 3 bases, leaving 5 bases not matched to a gene. Germline assignment: CDR1 SGHKS and CDR2 YYEKEE (reference sequence). The sequenced sample consisted of PBMCs. The rearrangement links TRBV5-5 to TRBJ1-5, with 7 bases fitting TRBD1. This receptor was identified in a man in his fifties or sixties with head and neck cancer. The CDR3 here is CASSFWDSLNQPQHF. CDR3 DNA sequence: TGTGCCAGCAGCTTTTGGGACAGCCTCAATCAGCCCCAGCATTTT.